This entry is about one T cell receptor (beta chain). Assay used: immunoSEQ multiplex PCR; TCRdb lists only in-frame clones, some missing. The table shows about 120,000 clones, with roughly 92% occurring only once. This sample is part of a study of control samples from healthy donors and cancer patients. The CDR3 sequence is 14 residues long. V lost 5 bases and J 7 bases, leaving 17 bases between the germline ends. CDR1 SNHLY and CDR2 FYNNEI come from the germline V gene. The material sequenced was PBMCs. The receptor was isolated from an elderly man with head and neck cancer. The rearrangement links TRBV2 to TRBJ1-1; a weak D match, TRBD1 (6 bases). CDR3 residues: CASSHETGQYEAFF. The CDR3 coding sequence is TGTGCCAGCAGTCATGAAACCGGACAGTATGAAGCTTTCTTT.